This TCR beta chain was found in a study of blood T cell repertoires in COVID-19. Overall study context: Samples came from the United States, Italy and Spain, spanning acute and convalescent COVID-19. Sources were T cells, B-cell-depleted T cells, or PBMCs; the material itself was cDNA or gDNA.

V lost 2 bases and J 8 bases, leaving 11 bases between the germline ends. The germline CDR1 and CDR2 sequences are SGDLS and YYNGEE. The CDR3 runs 13 residues. Original handling: Estimated nucleated cell counts came from reference gene primer amplification. The assay was immunoSEQ multiplex PCR, and TCRdb's table has in-frame clones only and misses some. The DNA gave D and trimming, while V, J and clone size come from that table. The sample yields roughly 200,000 clones, roughly 87% seen once. The chain combines TRBV9 with TRBJ2-4; the D gene is possibly TRBD1 (5 bases). The source of this sequence is a woman between 18 and 29 years old who had recovered from COVID-19. Sequencing was performed on peripheral blood. The CDR3 coding sequence is TGTGCCAGCAGCGTCGACCAAGGGGACATTCAGTACTTC. It specifies CASSVDQGDIQYF. Full variable domain (missing parts from reference TRBV9 and TRBJ2-4): DSGVTQTPKHLITATGQRVTLRCSPRSGDLSVYWYQQSLDQGLQFLIQYYNGEERAKGNILERFSAQQFPDLHSELNLSSLELGDSALYFCASSVDQGDIQYFGAGTRLSVL.